Listed below are T cell receptor beta chains from one sample, sequenced in a study of T cell responses to AZD1222 COVID-19 vaccine. Some clones are missing from TCRdb's copy, which holds only in-frame ones; the method was immunoSEQ multiplex PCR. The sample includes 140,000 to 150,000 clones, 80% to 95% seen only once; the top ten take roughly 4%. The specimen was peripheral blood, collected 28 days after the second AZD1222 dose. These receptors originate from an adult who received the AZD1222 COVID-19 vaccine. Both conserved end residues are part of each CDR3. The D gene is left open where the match is weak. Size is stated for part of the rows, as once, few or many counts, or as a class when the clone is expanded.

size	length	J	D	V	DNA	CDR3
-	11	TRBJ1-1	-	TRBV19	TGTGCCAGTAGTATTCGCGCTGAAGCTTTCTTT	CASSIRAEAFF
-	16	TRBJ1-5	TRBD1	TRBV28	TGTGCCAGCAGTTTGGGGACAGGGAATAGCAATCAGCCCCAGCATTTT	CASSLGTGNSNQPQHF
-	15	TRBJ2-3	TRBD2	TRBV7-3	TGTGCCAGCAGCGGACTAGCGGGGGGGCCAGATACGCAGTATTTT	CASSGLAGGPDTQYF
-	17	TRBJ1-6	-	TRBV21-1	TGTGCCAGCAGCAAAGAGGCAGGGTCTCTCAGTTATTCACCCCTCCACTTT	CASSKEAGSLSYSPLHF
once	11	TRBJ1-2	-	TRBV25-1	TGTGCCATCCAGACAGGACATGGCTACACCTTC	CAIQTGHGYTF
-	12	TRBJ2-3	-	TRBV29-1	TGCAGCGTTGTCAAGGGAGCAGATACGCAGTATTTT	CSVVKGADTQYF
-	17	TRBJ2-3	-	TRBV9	TGTGCCAGCAGCGCCGTCGGCAAAGGACAGAGCCAAGATACGCAGTATTTT	CASSAVGKGQSQDTQYF
-	15	TRBJ2-5	TRBD2	TRBV7-3	TGTGCCAGCAGCTTGGGACTAGCGGTACAAGAGACCCAGTACTTC	CASSLGLAVQETQYF
-	15	TRBJ1-3	-	TRBV7-2	TGTGCCAGCAGCCCCTCCCTGGGGCACGGAAACACCATATATTTT	CASSPSLGHGNTIYF
once	17	TRBJ2-1	TRBD2	TRBV7-2	TGTGCCAGCAGCTTAGCGTCCACAGTAGCGGGGCGCAATGAGCAGTTCTTC	CASSLASTVAGRNEQFF
many	14	TRBJ1-3	TRBD1	TRBV5-1	TGCGCCAGCATGGGACAGGGAGCTGGAAACACCATATATTTT	CASMGQGAGNTIYF
-	20	TRBJ1-6	TRBD1	TRBV19	TGTGCCAGTAGTAGGACAGACAGGGGGCGGTTTATGTCCTATAATTCACCCCTCCACTTT	CASSRTDRGRFMSYNSPLHF
-	17	TRBJ1-4	TRBD1	TRBV5-1	TGCGCCAGCAGCTCGGGGGACAGGGGAGACCCTAATGAAAAACTGTTTTTT	CASSSGDRGDPNEKLFF
-	18	TRBJ2-7	-	TRBV11-2	TGTGCCAGCAGCGTCCGCGGGCGGGGAGTGACGGGATCCTACGAGCAGTACTTC	CASSVRGRGVTGSYEQYF
once	13	TRBJ1-1	-	TRBV7-3	TGTGCCAGCAGCTTGAGGGCGGGAACTGAAGCTTTCTTT	CASSLRAGTEAFF
-	12	TRBJ1-4	-	TRBV20-1	TGCAGTGCTACTGAGATGGGGGAAAAACTGTTTTTT	CSATEMGEKLFF
-	18	TRBJ1-6	TRBD1	TRBV7-8	TGTGCCAGCAGCTTACCAAGGACAGGGTTGGACTATAATTCACCCCTCCACTTT	CASSLPRTGLDYNSPLHF
-	15	TRBJ2-7	TRBD1	TRBV10-1	TGCGCCAGCAGCGGTGACAGGGATGGAACCTACGAGCAGTACTTC	CASSGDRDGTYEQYF
few	11	TRBJ2-7	-	TRBV7-9	TGTGCCAGCAGGCGGGACAGAATCGAGTACTTC	CASRRDRIEYF
-	14	TRBJ1-1	TRBD1	TRBV5-1	TGCGCCAGCAGAGGAAGGACAGGGAACACTGAAGCTTTCTTT	CASRGRTGNTEAFF
-	13	TRBJ1-1	-	TRBV15	TGTGCCACCAGCCCCCGACGAGGATATGAAGCTTTCTTT	CATSPRRGYEAFF
-	12	TRBJ2-2	-	TRBV12-3/TRBV12-4	TGTGCCAGCAGGCAGACTGCCGGGGAGCTGTTTTTT	CASRQTAGELFF
-	12	TRBJ2-1	-	TRBV10-2	TGCGCCAGCAGCCCCAGGAGGAATGAGCAGTTCTTC	CASSPRRNEQFF
-	16	TRBJ2-6	-	TRBV7-9	TGTGCCAGCAGCTTAGGTCTGGGTGCTGGGGCCAACGTCCTGACTTTC	CASSLGLGAGANVLTF
once	16	TRBJ2-1	TRBD2	TRBV10-3	TGTGCCATCAAGTTGACTAGCGGGGGGGACCACAATGAGCAGTTCTTC	CAIKLTSGGDHNEQFF
-	16	TRBJ2-7	-	TRBV4-3	TGCGCCAGCAGCCAAGATTACAGGGCGGTTCCCTACGAGCAGTACTTC	CASSQDYRAVPYEQYF
-	12	TRBJ1-3	-	TRBV11-2	TGTGCCAGCAGCTTAGTGGGGAACACCATATATTTT	CASSLVGNTIYF
-	14	TRBJ2-7	-	TRBV28	TGTGCCAGCAGTTTGAGGGGCTTCTCCTACGAGCAGTACTTC	CASSLRGFSYEQYF